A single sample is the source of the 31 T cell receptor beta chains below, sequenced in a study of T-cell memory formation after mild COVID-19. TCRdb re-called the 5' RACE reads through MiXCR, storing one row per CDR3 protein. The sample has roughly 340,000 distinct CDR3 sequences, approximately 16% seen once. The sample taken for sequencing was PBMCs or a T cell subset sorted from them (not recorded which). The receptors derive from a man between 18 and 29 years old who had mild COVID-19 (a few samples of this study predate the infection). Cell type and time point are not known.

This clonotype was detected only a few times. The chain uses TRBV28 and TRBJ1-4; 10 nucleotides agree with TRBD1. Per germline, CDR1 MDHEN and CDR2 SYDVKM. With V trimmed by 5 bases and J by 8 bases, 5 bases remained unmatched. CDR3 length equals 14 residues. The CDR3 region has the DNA TGTGCCAGCAGTCGGGGACAGGGGCGGGAAAAACTGTTTTTT. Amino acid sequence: CASSRGQGREKLFF.

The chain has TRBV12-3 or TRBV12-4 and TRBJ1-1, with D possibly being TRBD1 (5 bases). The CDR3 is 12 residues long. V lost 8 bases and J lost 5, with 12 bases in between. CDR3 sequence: CASDWEGTEAFF. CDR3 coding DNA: TGTGCCAGCGATTGGGAGGGGACTGAAGCTTTCTTT.

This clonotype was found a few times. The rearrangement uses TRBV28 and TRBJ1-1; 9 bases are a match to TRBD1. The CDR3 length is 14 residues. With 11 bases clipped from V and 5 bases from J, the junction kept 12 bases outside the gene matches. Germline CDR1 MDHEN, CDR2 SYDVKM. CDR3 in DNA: TGTGCCGCCAGGGTAAGGACAGGGGTAACTGAAGCTTTCTTT. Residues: CAARVRTGVTEAFF. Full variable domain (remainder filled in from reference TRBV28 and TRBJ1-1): DVKVTQSSRYLVKRTGEKVFLECVQDMDHENMFWYRQDPGLGLRLIYFSYDVKMKEKGDIPEGYSVSREKKERFSLILESASTNQTSMYLCAARVRTGVTEAFFGQGTRLTVV.

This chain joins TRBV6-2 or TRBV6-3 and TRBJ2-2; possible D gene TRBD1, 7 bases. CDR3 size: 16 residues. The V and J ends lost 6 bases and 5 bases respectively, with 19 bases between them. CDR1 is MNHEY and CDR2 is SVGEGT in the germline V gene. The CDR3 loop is CASREIDREVTGELFF. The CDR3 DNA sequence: TGTGCCAGCAGAGAGATTGACAGGGAGGTAACCGGGGAGCTGTTTTTT.

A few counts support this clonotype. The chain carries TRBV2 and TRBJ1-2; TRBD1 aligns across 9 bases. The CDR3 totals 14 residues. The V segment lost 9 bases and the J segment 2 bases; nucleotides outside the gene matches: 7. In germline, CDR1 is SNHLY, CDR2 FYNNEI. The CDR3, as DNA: TGTGCCAGTATGGACAGGGGTCGCAACTATGGCTACACCTTC. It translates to CASMDRGRNYGYTF. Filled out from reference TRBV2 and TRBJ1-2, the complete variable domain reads EPEVTQTPSHQVTQMGQEVILRCVPISNHLYFYWYRQILGQKVEFLVSFYNNEISEKSEIFDDQFSVERPDGSNFTLKIRSTKLEDSAMYFCASMDRGRNYGYTFGSGTRLTVV.

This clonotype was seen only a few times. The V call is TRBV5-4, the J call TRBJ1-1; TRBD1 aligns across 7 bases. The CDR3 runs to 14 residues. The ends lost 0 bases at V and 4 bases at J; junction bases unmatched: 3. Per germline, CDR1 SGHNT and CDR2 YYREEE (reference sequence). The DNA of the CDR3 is TGTGCCAGCAGCTTGGCCGGGACAGCCACTGAAGCTTTCTTT. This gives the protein CASSLAGTATEAFF.

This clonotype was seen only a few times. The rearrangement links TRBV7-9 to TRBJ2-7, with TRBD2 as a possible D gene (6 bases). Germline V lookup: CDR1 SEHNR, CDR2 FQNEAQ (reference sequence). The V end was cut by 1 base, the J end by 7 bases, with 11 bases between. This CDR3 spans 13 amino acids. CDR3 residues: CASSLGREWEQYV. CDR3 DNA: TGTGCCAGCAGCTTAGGGAGGGAGTGGGAGCAGTACGTC.

The CDR3 DNA sequence: TGTGCCAGCGGGGCCGGTACTAACTATGGCTACACCTTC. Residues: CASGAGTNYGYTF. The rearrangement uses TRBV12-3 or TRBV12-4 and TRBJ1-2; possibly TRBD1 for D (5 bases). Trimming stripped 8 bases from V and 0 bases from J, with 10 bases between. The CDR3 is 13 amino acids.

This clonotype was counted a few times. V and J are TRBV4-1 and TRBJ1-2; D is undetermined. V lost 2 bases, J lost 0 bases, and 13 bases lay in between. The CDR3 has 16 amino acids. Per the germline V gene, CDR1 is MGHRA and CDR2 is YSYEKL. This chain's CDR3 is CASSQKAEKPNYGYTF. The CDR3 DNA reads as TGCGCCAGCAGCCAAAAGGCAGAGAAGCCTAACTATGGCTACACCTTC.

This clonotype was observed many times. For the CDR3, the DNA is TGTGCCAGCAGCCCCGGACAGGGCTACACTGAAGCTTTCTTT. This translates into CASSPGQGYTEAFF. The gene calls are TRBV11-2 and TRBJ1-1, with TRBD1 identical over 8 bases. Trimming took 5 bases from V and 3 from J; bases not matched to a gene: 5. The CDR3 is made up of 14 amino acids. CDR1 is SGHAT, CDR2 FQNNGV, per germline.

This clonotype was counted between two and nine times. This chain's CDR3 is CASQFADTEAFF. The CDR3, as DNA: TGTGCCAGCCAATTCGCGGACACTGAAGCTTTCTTT. This chain joins TRBV6-1 and TRBJ1-1, with no clear D. Trimming pared 8 bases from V and 3 bases from J, leaving 10 bases between. Germline lookup yields CDR1 MNHNS and CDR2 SASEGT. The CDR3 totals 12 residues.

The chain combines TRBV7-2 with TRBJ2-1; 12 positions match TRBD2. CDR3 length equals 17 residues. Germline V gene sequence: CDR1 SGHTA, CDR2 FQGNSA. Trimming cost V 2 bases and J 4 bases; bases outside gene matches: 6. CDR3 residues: CASSLRVGLAGYNEQFF. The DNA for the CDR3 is TGTGCCAGCAGCTTAAGGGTCGGACTAGCGGGGTACAATGAGCAGTTCTTC. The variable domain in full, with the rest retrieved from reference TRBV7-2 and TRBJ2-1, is GAGVSQSPSNKVTEKGKDVELRCDPISGHTALYWYRQSLGQGLEFLIYFQGNSAPDKSGLPSDRFSAERTGGSVSTLTIQRTQQEDSAVYLCASSLRVGLAGYNEQFFGPGTRLTVL.

The CDR3 loop reads CASSVENSQETQYF. The DNA of the CDR3 is TGTGCCAGCAGCGTAGAAAACAGCCAAGAGACCCAGTACTTC. The chain is built from TRBV9 and TRBJ2-5; D is unresolved. V was shortened by 0 bases and J by 1 base, with 7 bases between the two germline ends. The CDR3 loop spans 14 amino acids. Germline assignment: CDR1 SGDLS and CDR2 YYNGEE.

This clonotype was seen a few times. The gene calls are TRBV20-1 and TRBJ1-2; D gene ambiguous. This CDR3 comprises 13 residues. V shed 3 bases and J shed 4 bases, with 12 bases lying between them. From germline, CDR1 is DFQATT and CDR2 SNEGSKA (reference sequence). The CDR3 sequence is CSARARIVYGYTF. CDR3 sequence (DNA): TGCAGTGCTAGGGCTCGGATCGTCTATGGCTACACCTTC.

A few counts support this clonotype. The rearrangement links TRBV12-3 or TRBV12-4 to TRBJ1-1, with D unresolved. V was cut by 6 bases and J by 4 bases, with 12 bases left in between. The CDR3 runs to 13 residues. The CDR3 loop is CASSLWGVTEAFF. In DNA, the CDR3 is TGTGCCAGCAGCCTATGGGGAGTCACTGAAGCTTTCTTT.

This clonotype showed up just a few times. In DNA, the CDR3 is TGCGCCAGCAGTCCTAGGGACATTAGCACCGGGGAGCTGTTTTTT. The encoded protein is CASSPRDISTGELFF. The chain is built from TRBV4-3 and TRBJ2-2, with TRBD1 as a possible D gene (6 bases). The germline CDR1 and CDR2 sequences are LGHNA and YSLEER. The CDR3 is 15 amino acids. Trimming removed 6 bases at V and 4 bases at J, with 15 bases between.

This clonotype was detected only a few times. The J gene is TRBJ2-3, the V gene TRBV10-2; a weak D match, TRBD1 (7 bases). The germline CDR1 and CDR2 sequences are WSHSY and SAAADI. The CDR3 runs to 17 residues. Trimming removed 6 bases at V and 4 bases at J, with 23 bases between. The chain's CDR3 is CASSDPASPGGPDTQYF. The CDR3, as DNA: TGCGCCAGCAGCGACCCAGCTTCTCCAGGGGGGCCAGATACGCAGTATTTT.

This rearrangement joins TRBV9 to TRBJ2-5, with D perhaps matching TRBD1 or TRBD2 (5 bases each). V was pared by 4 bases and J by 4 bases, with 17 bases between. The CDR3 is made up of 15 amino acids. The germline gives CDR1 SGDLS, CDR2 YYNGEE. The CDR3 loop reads CASSQQAGGGETQYF. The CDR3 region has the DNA TGTGCCAGCAGCCAGCAGGCTGGGGGTGGAGAGACCCAGTACTTC. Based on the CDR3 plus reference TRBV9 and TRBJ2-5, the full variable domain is DSGVTQTPKHLITATGQRVTLRCSPRSGDLSVYWYQQSLDQGLQFLIQYYNGEERAKGNILERFSAQQFPDLHSELNLSSLELGDSALYFCASSQQAGGGETQYFGPGTRLLVL.

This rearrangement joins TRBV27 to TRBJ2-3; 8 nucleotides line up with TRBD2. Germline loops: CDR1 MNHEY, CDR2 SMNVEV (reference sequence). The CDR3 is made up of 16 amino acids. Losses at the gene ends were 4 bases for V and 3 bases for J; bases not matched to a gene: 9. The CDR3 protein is CASSSLGGGFTDTQYF. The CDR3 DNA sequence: TGTGCCAGCAGTTCTCTGGGCGGGGGGTTTACAGATACGCAGTATTTT.

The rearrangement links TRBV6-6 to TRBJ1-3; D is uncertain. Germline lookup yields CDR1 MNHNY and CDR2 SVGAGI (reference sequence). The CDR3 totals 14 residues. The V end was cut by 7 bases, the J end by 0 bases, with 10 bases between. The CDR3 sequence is CASTYQDSGNTIYF. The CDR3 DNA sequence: TGTGCCAGCACCTATCAGGACTCTGGAAACACCATATATTTT.

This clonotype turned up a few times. For the CDR3, the DNA is TGTGCCAGCAGCCTCTACAGGGCCGGGTACGAGCAGTACGTC. Amino acid sequence: CASSLYRAGYEQYV. The rearrangement links TRBV5-5 to TRBJ2-7; D is possibly TRBD1 (6 bases). The CDR3 spans 14 residues. Germline V gene lookup returns CDR1 SGHKS and CDR2 YYEKEE (reference sequence). The V end was cut by 4 bases, the J end by 4 bases, with 15 bases between.

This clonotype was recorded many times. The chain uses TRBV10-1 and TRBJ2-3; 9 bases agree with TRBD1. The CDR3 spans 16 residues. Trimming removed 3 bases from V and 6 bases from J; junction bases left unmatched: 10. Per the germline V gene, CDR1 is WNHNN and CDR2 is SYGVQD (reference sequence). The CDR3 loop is CASSDVGDRDPDTQYF. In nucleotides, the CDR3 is TGCGCCAGCAGTGACGTGGGGGACAGGGATCCCGATACGCAGTATTTT.

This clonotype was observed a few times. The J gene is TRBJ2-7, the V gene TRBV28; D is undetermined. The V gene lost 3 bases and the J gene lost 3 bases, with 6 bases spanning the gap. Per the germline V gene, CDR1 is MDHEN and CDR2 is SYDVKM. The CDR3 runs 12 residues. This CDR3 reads CASSFSFYEQYV. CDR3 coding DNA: TGTGCCAGCAGTTTTAGCTTCTACGAGCAGTACGTC.

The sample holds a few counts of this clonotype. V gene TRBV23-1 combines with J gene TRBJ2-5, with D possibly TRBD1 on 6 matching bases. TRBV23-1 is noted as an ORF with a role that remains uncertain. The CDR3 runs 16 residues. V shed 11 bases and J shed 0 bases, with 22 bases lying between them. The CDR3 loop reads CAAKRGTGRNQETQYF. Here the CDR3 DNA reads TGCGCCGCAAAGAGGGGGACGGGCCGAAACCAAGAGACCCAGTACTTC.

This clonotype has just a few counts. The CDR3 bases are TGTGCCAGCAGCTTAGTATGGGCGGGGGGGCGCAGCAATGAGCAGTTCTTC. It encodes CASSLVWAGGRSNEQFF. The gene calls are TRBV11-1 and TRBJ2-1; TRBD2 matches at 9 bases. The CDR3 loop spans 17 amino acids. V lost 1 base, J lost 6 bases, and 10 bases stayed unmatched. Germline V gene lookup returns CDR1 SGHAT and CDR2 FQDESV (reference sequence).

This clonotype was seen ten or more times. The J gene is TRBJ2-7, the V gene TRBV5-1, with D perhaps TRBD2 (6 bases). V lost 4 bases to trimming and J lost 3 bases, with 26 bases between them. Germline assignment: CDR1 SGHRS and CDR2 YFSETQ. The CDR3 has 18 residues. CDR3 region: CASSPYGGPGPFLYEQYF. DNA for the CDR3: TGCGCCAGCAGCCCATATGGAGGGCCCGGACCCTTCCTCTACGAGCAGTACTTC.

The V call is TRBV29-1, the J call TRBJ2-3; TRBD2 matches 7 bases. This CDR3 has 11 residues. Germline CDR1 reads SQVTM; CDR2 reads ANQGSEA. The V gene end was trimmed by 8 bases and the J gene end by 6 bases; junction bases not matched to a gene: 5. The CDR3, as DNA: TGCAGCTGGGGGGGTAGGGATACGCAGTATTTT. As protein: CSWGGRDTQYF.

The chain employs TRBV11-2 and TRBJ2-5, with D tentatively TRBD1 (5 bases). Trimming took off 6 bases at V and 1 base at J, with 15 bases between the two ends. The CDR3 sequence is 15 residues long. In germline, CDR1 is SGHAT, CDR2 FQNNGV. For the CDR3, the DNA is TGTGCCAGCAGGTTAAAAAGGGGCCCCCAAGAGACCCAGTACTTC. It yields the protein CASRLKRGPQETQYF.

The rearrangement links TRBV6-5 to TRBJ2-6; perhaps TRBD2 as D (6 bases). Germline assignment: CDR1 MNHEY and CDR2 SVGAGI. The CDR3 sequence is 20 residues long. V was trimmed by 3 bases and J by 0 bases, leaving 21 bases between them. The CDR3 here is CASSYQPLLATSSGANVLTF. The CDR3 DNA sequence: TGTGCCAGCAGTTATCAACCCCTACTAGCCACGAGCTCTGGGGCCAACGTCCTGACTTTC.

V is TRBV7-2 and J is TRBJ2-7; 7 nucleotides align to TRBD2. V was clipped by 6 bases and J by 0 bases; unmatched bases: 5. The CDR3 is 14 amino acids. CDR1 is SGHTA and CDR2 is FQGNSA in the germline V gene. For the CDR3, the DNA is TGTGCCAGCAGTTCGGGGGGTAACTCCTACGAGCAGTACTTC. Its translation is CASSSGGNSYEQYF. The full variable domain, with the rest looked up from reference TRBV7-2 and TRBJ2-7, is GAGVSQSPSNKVTEKGKDVELRCDPISGHTALYWYRQSLGQGLEFLIYFQGNSAPDKSGLPSDRFSAERTGGSVSTLTIQRTQQEDSAVYLCASSSGGNSYEQYFGPGTRLTVT.

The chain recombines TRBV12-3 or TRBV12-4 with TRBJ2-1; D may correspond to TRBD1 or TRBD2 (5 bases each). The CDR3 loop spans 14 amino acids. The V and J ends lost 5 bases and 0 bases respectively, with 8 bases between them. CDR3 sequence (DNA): TGTGCCAGCAGTCCCGGGACCTCCTACAATGAGCAGTTCTTC. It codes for CASSPGTSYNEQFF.